One and the same sample provided the 8 T cell receptor beta chains below, sequenced in a study of cytomegalovirus exposure and HLA in healthy donors. PCR primers comprised 60 Vbeta and 13 Jbeta primers. Profiled with immunoSEQ multiplex PCR; TCRdb holds only in-frame clones, not every one. Among fewer than 200,000 clones listed, about 77% were seen once. The specimen was PBMCs. These receptors came from a female donor in good health and CMV-seronegative.

This chain connects TRBV15 to TRBJ2-1, with 8 nucleotides matching TRBD2. V dropped 0 bases and J dropped 3; count of bases not matched to a gene: 4. The CDR3 totals 16 residues. Germline lookup yields CDR1 LNHNV and CDR2 YYDKDF (reference sequence). The CDR3 is CATSRDRGGFYNEQFF. The CDR3 DNA sequence: TGTGCCACCAGCAGAGATCGGGGGGGCTTCTACAATGAGCAGTTCTTC. The complete variable domain, with remaining parts taken from reference TRBV15 and TRBJ2-1, reads DAMVIQNPRYQVTQFGKPVTLSCSQTLNHNVMYWYQQKSSQAPKLLFHYYDKDFNNEADTPDNFQSRRPNTSFCFLDIRSPGLGDTAMYLCATSRDRGGFYNEQFFGPGTRLTVL.

J is TRBJ2-2 and V is TRBV19; TRBD2 agrees at 8 bases. The length of the CDR3 is 18 residues. Per the germline V gene, CDR1 is LNHDA and CDR2 is SQIVND (reference sequence). V was pared by 3 bases and J by 3 bases, with 12 bases of the junction left unmatched. The DNA of the CDR3 is TGTGCCAGTAGTATGCCCGGGTGGGGAGCGGGGGACACCGGGGAGCTGTTTTTT. Translating gives CASSMPGWGAGDTGELFF.

V usage is TRBV2 and J usage is TRBJ1-3; D perhaps matches TRBD1 (6 bases). The CDR3 extends over 13 amino acids. V was shortened by 5 bases and J by 3 bases, with 8 bases between the two germline ends. In germline, CDR1 is SNHLY, CDR2 FYNNEI. The CDR3 is CASSRDIGNTIYF. The CDR3 DNA follows: TGTGCCAGCAGTCGGGACATTGGAAACACCATATATTTT.

The chain employs TRBV7-3 and TRBJ2-2; D is uncertain. Per germline, CDR1 SGHTA and CDR2 FQGTGA. The CDR3 totals 13 residues. V lost 5 bases and J lost 4, with 8 bases in between. The CDR3 spells CASSRSSTGELFF. In nucleotides, the CDR3 is TGTGCCAGCAGCAGGAGCTCCACCGGGGAGCTGTTTTTT.

This clone was observed once. This chain uses TRBV11-2 with TRBJ2-1, with TRBD2 matching over 10 bases. The V gene end was trimmed by 0 bases and the J gene end by 3 bases; junction bases not matched to a gene: 11. The CDR3 totals 19 residues. Germline CDR1 and CDR2: SGHAT and FQNNGV. CDR3 in amino acids: CASSLDLLAGVPLYNEQFF. CDR3 nucleotide sequence: TGTGCCAGCAGCTTAGATCTCCTAGCGGGAGTACCCCTCTACAATGAGCAGTTCTTC. Full variable domain (rest looked up from reference TRBV11-2 and TRBJ2-1): EAGVAQSPRYKIIEKRQSVAFWCNPISGHATLYWYQQILGQGPKLLIQFQNNGVVDDSQLPKDRFSAERLKGVDSTLKIQPAKLEDSAVYLCASSLDLLAGVPLYNEQFFGPGTRLTVL.

This chain joins TRBV2 and TRBJ2-1; 11 bases are a match to TRBD2. The trim removed 6 bases at V and 3 bases at J, leaving 7 bases unmatched. The CDR3 spans 16 residues. Germline assignment: CDR1 SNHLY and CDR2 FYNNEI. CDR3 loop: CASRPLAGGIYNEQFF. The CDR3 DNA is TGTGCCAGCAGGCCCCTAGCGGGGGGCATCTACAATGAGCAGTTCTTC.

In nucleotides, the CDR3 is TGCGCCAGCAGTTATAGCGGGGGAGAAGAGACCCAGTACTTC. Encoded protein: CASSYSGGEETQYF. V is TRBV5-1 and J is TRBJ2-5, with 9 bases fitting TRBD2. V lost 5 bases, J lost 3 bases, and 5 bases stayed unmatched. Germline-derived CDR1 and CDR2 are SGHRS and YFSETQ. The CDR3 totals 14 residues.

The chain has TRBV2 and TRBJ1-6; 7 bases agree with TRBD1. Germline CDR1 and CDR2: SNHLY and FYNNEI. This CDR3 spans 15 amino acids. The V and J ends lost 5 bases and 5 bases, in that order; junction bases with no gene match: 6. CDR3 protein: CASSLQGRDNSPLHF. The CDR3 region has the DNA TGTGCCAGCAGTTTACAGGGGCGAGATAATTCACCCCTCCACTTT.